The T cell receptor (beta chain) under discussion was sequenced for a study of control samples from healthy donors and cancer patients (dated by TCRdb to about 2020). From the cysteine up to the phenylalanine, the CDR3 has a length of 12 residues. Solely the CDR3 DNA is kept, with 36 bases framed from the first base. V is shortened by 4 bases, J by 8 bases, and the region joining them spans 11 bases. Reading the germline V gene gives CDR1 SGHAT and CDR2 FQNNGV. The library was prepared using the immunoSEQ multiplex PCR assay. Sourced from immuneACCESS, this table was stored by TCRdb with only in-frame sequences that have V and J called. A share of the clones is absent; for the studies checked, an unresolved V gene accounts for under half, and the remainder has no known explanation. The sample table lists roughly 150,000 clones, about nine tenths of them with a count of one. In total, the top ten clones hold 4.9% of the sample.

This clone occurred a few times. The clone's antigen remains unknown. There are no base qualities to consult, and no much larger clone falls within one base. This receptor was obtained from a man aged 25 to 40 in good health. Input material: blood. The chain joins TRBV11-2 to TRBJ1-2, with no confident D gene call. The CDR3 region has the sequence CASSSHLWGYTF. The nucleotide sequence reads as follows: TGTGCCAGCAGCTCCCACTTGTGGGGCTACACCTTC.